These T cell receptor beta chains were read from a single sample in a study of early T cells in non-severe SARS-CoV-2 infection. TCRdb reprocessed the 5' RACE reads with MiXCR, giving one entry per CDR3 protein. This repertoire shows about 64,000 distinct CDR3 sequences, less than 9.5% found once; its top ten account for over 10%. The sample was whole blood, taken at baseline. The source of these receptors is an adult who was a healthcare worker with PCR-confirmed SARS-CoV-2 infection or an uninfected control (not recorded which). Both conserved end residues are trimmed from each CDR3. Fields, in order: V gene, J gene, CDR3 protein.

TRBV7-8	TRBJ2-7	ASSLSLSYEQY
TRBV6-2/TRBV6-3	TRBJ1-2	ASSFGTATNYGYT
TRBV5-1	TRBJ2-3	ASSLEGPSGADTQY
TRBV7-9	TRBJ2-3	ASSLRGVTDTQY
TRBV6-5	TRBJ2-3	ASSRDITTDTQY
TRBV7-9	TRBJ2-1	ASSREREGRNNEQF
TRBV29-1	TRBJ2-7	SVVSRNYEQY
TRBV2	TRBJ2-5	ASTGARTETQY
TRBV18	TRBJ2-7	ASSPDLAYEQY
TRBV13	TRBJ2-6	ASSLFRAGANVLT
TRBV6-5	TRBJ2-2	ASRDGTGELF
TRBV6-1	TRBJ1-1	ASSTPPRTF
TRBV24-1	TRBJ2-6	ATSDLGSGANVLT
TRBV6-2/TRBV6-3	TRBJ1-1	ASSYLRQALPEAF
TRBV24-1	TRBJ2-3	ATSDLGESTDTQY
TRBV12-3/TRBV12-4	TRBJ2-1	ASSLMTLSEQF
TRBV6-2/TRBV6-3	TRBJ2-7	ASSYGASGTIYEQY
TRBV7-9	TRBJ1-1	ASSLESGTEAF
TRBV7-2	TRBJ2-5	ASSIGFQLGETQY
TRBV5-1	TRBJ2-5	ASSPTGEETQY
TRBV27	TRBJ2-3	ASSSLGLAGEADTQY
TRBV18	TRBJ2-1	ASSPGLAGVAEQF
TRBV21-1	TRBJ1-1	ASSPRGGGDTEAF
TRBV9	TRBJ1-1	ASSVEQVNTEAF
TRBV4-1	TRBJ2-1	ASSQEGTSGRNEQF
TRBV7-2	TRBJ2-7	ASSLAYSYEQY
TRBV20-1	TRBJ1-6	SAIRSYNSPLH
TRBV29-1	TRBJ2-3	SVAFSGLAGTDTQY
TRBV5-1	TRBJ2-7	ASSSTPGGSYEQY
TRBV7-8	TRBJ2-3	ASSARGRGTDTQY
TRBV6-6	TRBJ2-5	ASALSGLETQY
TRBV7-2	TRBJ1-6	ASSSGSPYNSPLH
TRBV6-2/TRBV6-3	TRBJ1-2	ASSRQMTANYGYT
TRBV12-3/TRBV12-4	TRBJ2-3	ASTPQAGTDTQY
TRBV5-1	TRBJ2-1	ASSLTTGTLYNEQF
TRBV5-1	TRBJ2-3	ASSFASPDTQY
TRBV6-6	TRBJ1-6	ASSHYLTNSPLH
TRBV5-1	TRBJ2-2	ASSLAQFTGELF
TRBV7-3	TRBJ2-7	ASSWASGSYEQY
TRBV5-1	TRBJ2-5	ASSFPEETQY
TRBV4-2	TRBJ2-2	ASSQGSSGTNTGELF
TRBV11-2	TRBJ2-1	ASSLANFGEQF
TRBV5-4	TRBJ2-1	ASSWGTGAVYNEQF
TRBV7-9	TRBJ1-6	ASSSNSSPLH
TRBV5-4	TRBJ2-7	ASSLGLAGEQY
TRBV6-5	TRBJ2-2	ASSYSLAGGPYTGELF
TRBV5-4	TRBJ2-2	ASSLPGQGTGELF
TRBV21-1	TRBJ1-4	ASSKSGAATNEKLF
TRBV19	TRBJ2-7	ASRSTGFSYEQY
TRBV11-2	TRBJ2-1	ASRRLAGSSYNEQF
TRBV4-3	TRBJ2-7	ASSPRPGLDLPEQY
TRBV19	TRBJ2-7	ASSPGQAYEQY
TRBV11-2	TRBJ2-1	ASSYGYYNEQF
TRBV5-6	TRBJ1-4	ASSFRETRLTEKLF
TRBV7-2	TRBJ1-1	ASSTTLNTEAF
TRBV7-8	TRBJ1-2	ASSLVGGSSNYGYT
TRBV7-9	TRBJ2-1	ASSHEYREQF
TRBV24-1	TRBJ2-2	ATSAIPGLAGEWTGELF
TRBV2	TRBJ1-2	ASSEFRAESHYGYT